This record covers a single T cell receptor beta chain. Its antigen remains unidentified. Base-call qualities are not available, and no considerably larger clone is one nucleotide away. V gives up 1 base and J gives up 10 bases, and the segment between their germline ends measures 7 bases. Including the terminal cysteine and phenylalanine, the CDR3 comprises 11 residues. The kept DNA is CDR3 alone, 33 bases in frame from the first base. Reading the germline V gene gives CDR1 SGHAT and CDR2 FQNNGV. This entry belongs to a study of PD-L1 blockade in urothelial cancer (dated by TCRdb to 2015 to 2018). For the wider study: Therapy was started in the mid-2010s for all patients, and atezolizumab 1,200 mg was administered intravenously every 3 weeks. About 90% of the roughly 29 patients were males with bladder-origin urothelial cancer, and 18 of 29 reported a prior smoking history. An ECOG performance status of 0 or 1 was recorded for the patients, and 0 to 3 prior chemotherapy regimens had been received by the patients. Blood samples were analyzed 3 weeks after the start of treatment (second dose) and 6 weeks after the start of treatment. A median of about 150,000 T cells and 83,000 or so unique TCRs was obtained from blood samples, and a median clonality of 0.080 was observed. The study, an exploratory multi-omic analysis, examined somatic, immune and clinical correlates of response to PD-L1 blockade with atezolizumab in urothelial cancer. Pretreatment tumor samples, along with matched peripheral blood collected serially before and after atezolizumab treatment, underwent TCR sequencing. Durable clinical benefit meant progression-free survival longer than 6 months, and TCR features were also tested against progression-free and overall survival. In the same patients, whole exome sequencing and RNA sequencing of pretreatment tumors were performed in addition to TCR sequencing. Durable clinical benefit was achieved by nine patients but not by the remaining 20. Around 30 patients had pretreatment blood TCR-seq, about 24 had at least one posttreatment blood collection, and about 24 had tumor TCR-seq.

The cohort comprised fewer than 35 patients with locally advanced or metastatic urothelial carcinoma treated at Memorial Sloan Kettering on a trial protocol. Peripheral blood mononuclear cells were collected pretreatment and during treatment, with between 1 and 8 total time points per patient. The Qiagen DNeasy Blood extraction kit was used to purify genomic DNA from total PBMCs and from tumor samples. PBMCs were collected pretreatment and during treatment, and were isolated and stored as previously described. The paper as a whole reports these results and caveats: Patients with durable benefit showed greater expansion of tumor-associated TCR clones in peripheral blood 3 weeks after starting treatment (n = 22, p = 0.022). Improved progression-free and overall survival was found to be associated with pretreatment peripheral blood TCR clonality below the median. Small sample size (n ≈ 28) and many exploratory analyses mean the results are intended to be hypothesis-generating.

Each PCR received spiked-in synthetic TCR analog templates so that absolute template abundance could be estimated from read counts. The immunoSEQ assay was used to amplify TCRbeta CDR3 regions from genomic DNA with bias-controlled V and J gene primers. Sequencing of rearranged TCRbeta segments was performed at approximately 20X coverage. On the study's bioinformatics: Sequencing errors were corrected by clustering, and CDR3s were annotated against IMGT so that V, D and J genes could be assigned. Downstream analyses used only productive TCRbeta rearrangements and left out out-of-frame or stop-codon sequences. Clonality was computed as one minus Shannon entropy normalized by the log of the number of unique productive sequences. Clones differing between time points or between blood and tumor were identified using Fisher's exact test with Benjamini-Hochberg correction, with an adjusted p below 0.01 applied as the threshold. The clones in this table, taken by TCRdb from immuneACCESS, are in-frame only. Not every clone is retained; where verified, under half of the shortfall comes from an unresolved V gene, and the cause of the rest is unknown. Clonal size and the V and J genes are those of that table, whereas D and trimming came from the DNA. In all, the sample holds fewer than 30,000 clones, and less than 90% of those were seen once. The ten most abundant clones make up about 8.9% of the sample.

This receptor was taken from a man in his sixties or seventies with urothelial cancer. The source material was PBMCs, sampled around atezolizumab (anti-PD-L1) treatment. Recombination linked TRBV11-2 to TRBJ1-1; there is no confident call for the D gene. The DNA sequence is as follows: TGTGCCAGCAGCTTAGCCGGGAGAGCTTTCTTT. Translated, it reads CASSLAGRAFF.